Listed below are T cell receptor beta chains from one sample, sequenced in a study of blood T cell repertoires in COVID-19. The method was immunoSEQ multiplex PCR; TCRdb's version includes in-frame clones alone and lacks a portion of them. This sample carries about 160,000 clones, about 85% of them seen once, and the ten largest clones take 1.2%. Sequenced: peripheral blood. All receptors come from a man aged 55-75 years who had recovered from COVID-19. Each CDR3 is given with its conserved first and last residue. The order of the fields is V gene, J gene, clone size, D gene, CDR3 DNA, CDR3 protein. The D gene is left open where the match is weak. A clone size is listed for some rows: how often the clone was seen (once, few, many), or a class if it is expanded.

V: TRBV5-4
J: TRBJ1-5
size: -
D: -
DNA: TGTGCCAGCAGCCTTGGGGCAGGGGCCAATCAGCCCCAGCATTTT
CDR3: CASSLGAGANQPQHF

V: TRBV2
J: TRBJ2-6
size: -
D: -
DNA: TGTGCCAGCACTTGGACAGAAATTGTTGGGGGGGCCAACGTCCTGACTTTC
CDR3: CASTWTEIVGGANVLTF

V: TRBV6-5
J: TRBJ1-2
size: -
D: -
DNA: TGTGCCAGCAGTTACTCCCTGACAAGTAACTATGGCTACACCTTC
CDR3: CASSYSLTSNYGYTF

V: TRBV25-1
J: TRBJ2-2
size: -
D: TRBD2
DNA: TGTGCCAGCAGTGAATTGGGCCGGGGGGTAGTCGACACCGGGGAGCTGTTTTTT
CDR3: CASSELGRGVVDTGELFF

V: TRBV4-1
J: TRBJ2-7
size: -
D: -
DNA: TGCGCCAGCAGCCAAGAGGGCCCGGGGGACTACGAGCAGTACTTC
CDR3: CASSQEGPGDYEQYF

V: TRBV7-2
J: TRBJ2-3
size: -
D: TRBD1
DNA: TGTGCCAGCAGGAAGGGGGCAGGGGGAGATACGCAGTATTTT
CDR3: CASRKGAGGDTQYF

V: TRBV14
J: TRBJ2-7
size: once
D: -
DNA: TGTGCCAGCAGCCAAGGGTGGGCCAGAACCTACGAGCAGTACTTC
CDR3: CASSQGWARTYEQYF

V: TRBV6-2/TRBV6-3
J: TRBJ2-3
size: -
D: TRBD2
DNA: TGTGCCAGCAGTTTGGCGGGGGGCACAGATACGCAGTATTTT
CDR3: CASSLAGGTDTQYF

V: TRBV6-2/TRBV6-3
J: TRBJ1-1
size: -
D: -
DNA: TGTGCCAGCAGCCCAGGGAGTAGCTTGAACACTGAAGCTTTCTTT
CDR3: CASSPGSSLNTEAFF

V: TRBV6-4
J: TRBJ1-2
size: -
D: -
DNA: TGTGCCAGCAGTGACTCGAGTCGGACACCGATTCGCTACACCTTC
CDR3: CASSDSSRTPIRYTF

V: TRBV5-1
J: TRBJ2-2
size: once
D: -
DNA: TGCGCCAGCAGTTCCAGATTAGGGGACACCGGGGAGCTGTTTTTT
CDR3: CASSSRLGDTGELFF

V: TRBV7-9
J: TRBJ1-2
size: -
D: -
DNA: TGTGCCAGCAGCTTCGACGGGGGGAACTATGGCTACACCTTC
CDR3: CASSFDGGNYGYTF

V: TRBV5-6
J: TRBJ2-5
size: -
D: -
DNA: TGTGCCAGCAGCCGCCCGGGCCAAGAGACCCAGTACTTC
CDR3: CASSRPGQETQYF